One sample yielded the 30 T cell receptor beta chains listed below, sequenced in a study of T-cell reconstitution after alpha-beta-depleted transplantation in children. TCRbeta library preparation incorporated unique molecular identifiers. From the PCR reads, TCRdb called clonotypes with MiXCR, one entry per CDR3 protein. Here the sample spans tens of thousands of distinct CDR3 sequences, around 5.9% being singletons. This specimen was PBMCs, mostly from graft donor cells, taken 60 days after TCRalphabeta/CD19-depleted stem cell transplant. These receptor sequences come from a female patient aged 2-9 years who had a stem cell transplant for aplastic anemia, so the T cells may come from the graft donor.

This clonotype occurred many times. The chain combines TRBV7-9 with TRBJ2-5, with TRBD2 matching over 12 bases. CDR1 is SEHNR and CDR2 is FQNEAQ in the germline V gene (reference sequence). Unmatched junction bases numbered 6, after V lost 5 bases and J lost 5 bases. The CDR3 runs 15 residues. The CDR3, as DNA: TGTGCCAGCAGCGGACTAGCGGGATTAGAGGAGACCCAGTACTTC. Translation gives CASSGLAGLEETQYF.

The V gene is TRBV30, the J gene TRBJ1-1; D gene ambiguous. Looked up from germline, CDR1 is GTSNPN and CDR2 is SVGIG (reference sequence). Trimming stripped 1 base from V and 11 bases from J, with 14 bases between. The CDR3 has 12 residues. This CDR3 reads CAWSAQARKAFF. The CDR3 region has the DNA TGTGCCTGGAGTGCGCAGGCGCGGAAGGCTTTCTTT.

The chain couples TRBV4-1 to TRBJ2-5, with 7 bases identical to TRBD1. Germline CDR1 reads MGHRA; CDR2 reads YSYEKL. V was clipped by 3 bases and J by 2 bases; unmatched bases: 3. This CDR3 is built from 14 residues. The CDR3 protein is CASSHGTAQETQYF. The CDR3 DNA follows: TGCGCCAGCAGCCACGGGACAGCTCAAGAGACCCAGTACTTC.

This clonotype was seen at least ten times. The rearrangement uses TRBV30 and TRBJ2-1; no definite D call. Germline CDR1 is GTSNPN and CDR2 is SVGIG (reference sequence). The CDR3 covers 12 residues. The V end lost 0 bases, the J end lost 7 bases, and 7 bases lay between the germline ends. CDR3 DNA sequence: TGTGCCTGGAGTGTGGGAAGGAATGAGCAGTTCTTC. Translated: CAWSVGRNEQFF.

This clonotype was seen repeatedly, ten times or more. This chain uses TRBV12-3 or TRBV12-4 with TRBJ2-7; D is perhaps TRBD1 (5 bases). This CDR3 spans 14 amino acids. V was cut by 2 bases and J by 1 base, with 9 bases left in between. CDR3: CASSLSGWSYEQYF. For the CDR3, the DNA is TGTGCCAGCAGTTTATCAGGGTGGTCCTACGAGCAGTACTTC.

V gene TRBV7-9 combines with J gene TRBJ1-4, with D uncertain. This CDR3 is built from 14 residues. Germline values: CDR1 SEHNR, CDR2 FQNEAQ (reference sequence). Trimming removed 5 bases from V and 8 bases from J, with 15 bases in between. CDR3 bases: TGTGCCAGCAGCCCAAACGTTCTGGGGGAAAAACTGTTTTTT. Its translation: CASSPNVLGEKLFF.

The sample holds many counts of this clonotype. The chain joins TRBV7-9 to TRBJ2-5; tentative D call: TRBD2 (6 bases). Germline-derived CDR1 and CDR2 are SEHNR and FQNEAQ (reference sequence). The CDR3 has 14 residues. Deletions cut 2 bases from V and 4 bases from J, with 11 bases between. The CDR3 DNA reads TGTGCCAGCAGCTTACGTAAGGGAGGAGAGACCCAGTACTTC. Its protein is CASSLRKGGETQYF.

This clonotype was recorded at least ten times. This chain uses TRBV12-3 or TRBV12-4 with TRBJ2-7; 9 nucleotides align to TRBD1. The CDR3 has 15 residues. V lost 2 bases, J lost 6 bases, and 8 bases stayed unmatched. The chain's CDR3 is CASSLWGQGPAEQYF. As DNA, the CDR3 is TGTGCCAGCAGTTTATGGGGACAGGGCCCGGCCGAGCAGTACTTC.

This clonotype was counted at least ten times. The V gene is TRBV20-1, the J gene TRBJ2-3; 11 nucleotides match TRBD1. The germline gives CDR1 DFQATT, CDR2 SNEGSKA (reference sequence). This CDR3 spans 15 amino acids. J lost 4 bases, V lost 6 bases, and 9 bases had no gene match. CDR3 sequence: CSAPTWTGGPDTQYF. As DNA, the CDR3 is TGCAGTGCACCAACCTGGACAGGGGGCCCAGATACGCAGTATTTT.

There are a few counts of this clonotype. V usage is TRBV4-1 and J usage is TRBJ1-3; D is undetermined. The CDR3 is made up of 17 amino acids. The V gene's germline CDR1 is MGHRA and CDR2 YSYEKL. The ends were cut back, 0 bases at V and 1 base at J, with 13 bases in the middle. The DNA for the CDR3 is TGCGCCAGCAGCCAAGATCCGGGCAGGACGTCTGGAAACACCATATATTTT. Translating it yields CASSQDPGRTSGNTIYF.

This clonotype was found many times. The CDR3 sequence is CAWSGGARNTQYF. The CDR3 coding sequence is TGTGCCTGGAGTGGGGGGGCGCGAAATACGCAGTATTTT. The chain employs TRBV30 and TRBJ2-3; D assignment may be TRBD1 or TRBD2 (6 bases each). The germline V and J ends were trimmed by 1 base and 7 bases, with 12 bases remaining between them. CDR3 length: 13 amino acids. CDR1 is GTSNPN, CDR2 SVGIG, per germline (reference sequence).

This clonotype was found once. A read error may explain this, as a much larger clone is one base away. This chain connects TRBV7-9 to TRBJ2-4; possible D gene TRBD1, 5 bases. From germline, CDR1 is SEHNR and CDR2 FQNEAQ (reference sequence). The length of the CDR3 is 15 residues. V gave up 2 bases and J gave up 8 bases, with 16 bases separating them. CDR3 region: CASSLRADKGDIQYF. As DNA, the CDR3 is TGTGCCAGCAGCTTACGGGCGGACAAGGGTGACATTCAGTACTTC.

This clonotype was recorded a few times. The J gene is TRBJ1-5, the V gene TRBV28, with TRBD1 matching 7 bases. Germline CDR1 reads MDHEN; CDR2 reads SYDVKM. V lost 6 bases, J lost 1 base, and 9 bases stayed unmatched. This CDR3 has 16 residues. The CDR3 DNA sequence: TGTGCCAGCAGGAGTGAGGGGGCGAGGAGCAATCAGCCCCAGCATTTT. Translating it yields CASRSEGARSNQPQHF.

V is TRBV28 and J is TRBJ2-3; D call uncertain. V lost 5 bases and J 0 bases, leaving 15 bases between the germline ends. CDR1 and CDR2 (germline): MDHEN, SYDVKM. The CDR3 length is 16 residues. CDR3 DNA sequence: TGTGCCAGCAGTCGATCCGGGCTAGGGAGCACAGATACGCAGTATTTT. Its protein product is CASSRSGLGSTDTQYF.

This clonotype was recorded a few times. The chain joins TRBV7-9 to TRBJ2-1, with 8 bases lining up with TRBD1. The CDR3 is made up of 16 amino acids. V lost 7 bases to trimming and J lost 5 bases; unmatched junction nucleotides: 13. Germline V CDR1 and CDR2: SEHNR, FQNEAQ (reference sequence). The CDR3 here is CASTTAAGTGNNEQFF. As DNA, the CDR3 is TGTGCCAGCACTACGGCGGCGGGGACAGGAAACAATGAGCAGTTCTTC. Filled out from reference TRBV7-9 and TRBJ2-1, the complete variable domain reads DTGVSQNPRHKITKRGQNVTFRCDPISEHNRLYWYRQTLGQGPEFLTYFQNEAQLEKSRLLSDRFSAERPKGSFSTLEIQRTEQGDSAMYLCASTTAAGTGNNEQFFGPGTRLTVL.

The V gene is TRBV7-8, the J gene TRBJ2-7; maybe TRBD1 (6 bases). Trimming cost V 6 bases and J 3 bases, with 24 bases left between them. The V gene's germline CDR1 is SGHVS and CDR2 FQNEAQ. The CDR3 totals 17 residues. The CDR3 region is CASSATGKRTGGYEQYF. The DNA for the CDR3 is TGTGCCAGCAGTGCAACAGGGAAAAGAACCGGCGGCTACGAGCAGTACTTC.

This clonotype was recorded many times. The chain joins TRBV7-3 to TRBJ2-1; D not resolved. There are 14 residues in the CDR3. Deletions cut 5 bases from V and 5 bases from J, with 13 bases between. Per germline, CDR1 SGHTA and CDR2 FQGTGA. The CDR3 here is CASSAPPLDNEQFF. The CDR3 nucleotides are TGTGCCAGCAGCGCCCCCCCCTTAGACAATGAGCAGTTCTTC. The complete variable domain, with remaining parts taken from reference TRBV7-3 and TRBJ2-1, reads GAGVSQTPSNKVTEKGKYVELRCDPISGHTALYWYRQSLGQGPEFLIYFQGTGAADDSGLPNDRFFAVRPEGSVSTLKIQRTERGDSAVYLCASSAPPLDNEQFFGPGTRLTVL.

The chain couples TRBV7-8 to TRBJ1-4; a weak D match, TRBD1 (5 bases). Germline loops: CDR1 SGHVS, CDR2 FQNEAQ. The CDR3 extends over 16 amino acids. The V gene lost 3 bases and the J gene lost 3 bases, with 14 bases spanning the gap. CDR3 region: CASSFRDPRANEKLFF. CDR3 coding DNA: TGTGCCAGCAGCTTCCGGGACCCGCGGGCTAATGAAAAACTGTTTTTT. Based on the CDR3 plus reference TRBV7-8 and TRBJ1-4, the full variable domain is GAGVSQSPRYKVAKRGQDVALRCDPISGHVSLFWYQQALGQGPEFLTYFQNEAQLDKSGLPSDRFFAERPEGSVSTLKIQRTQQEDSAVYLCASSFRDPRANEKLFFGSGTQLSVL.

This clonotype was counted many times. The chain uses TRBV4-2 and TRBJ2-3, with 7 bases lining up with TRBD2. The J segment lost 2 bases and the V segment lost 4 bases, leaving 9 bases of the junction unmatched. The CDR3 has 16 residues. CDR1 and CDR2 from the germline V gene are LGHNA and YNFKEQ. Written as DNA, the CDR3 is TGTGCCAGCAGCCCTGCGAGTAGCGGGTACACAGATACGCAGTATTTT. Translated, it gives CASSPASSGYTDTQYF.

This clonotype was recorded at least ten times. The V call is TRBV5-4, the J call TRBJ2-3; TRBD2 agrees at 13 bases. The trim removed 0 bases at V and 5 bases at J, leaving 6 bases unmatched. CDR3 length equals 17 residues. CDR1 is SGHNT and CDR2 is YYREEE in the germline V gene (reference sequence). This CDR3 reads CASSLGTSGGMGDTQYF. The CDR3 nucleotides read TGTGCCAGCAGCTTGGGGACTAGCGGGGGTATGGGAGATACGCAGTATTTT.

This clonotype has ten or more counts. The J gene is TRBJ1-2, the V gene TRBV29-1, with D possibly matching TRBD1 (6 bases). From germline, CDR1 is SQVTM and CDR2 ANQGSEA. The ends were cut back, 8 bases at V and 4 bases at J, with 11 bases in the middle. This CDR3 has 11 residues. The CDR3 region is CSIRDTYGYTF. CDR3 sequence (DNA): TGCAGCATCCGGGACACCTATGGCTACACCTTC.

As concerns this clonotype: One junction end disagrees with the germline gene, perhaps due to a read error. This chain links TRBV14 with TRBJ2-7; 7 bases agree with TRBD1. CDR1 is SGHDN and CDR2 is FVKESK in the germline V gene. The CDR3 totals 13 residues. The CDR3 sequence: CASSQDRVGQFRF. DNA for the CDR3: TGTGCCAGCAGCCAAGATCGGGTGGGACAGTTCCGGTTC.

This clonotype was found a few times. This chain links TRBV20-1 with TRBJ1-6; 7 bases are a match to TRBD1. The CDR3 is made up of 18 amino acids. J gave up 0 bases and V 3 bases, and 11 bases lay outside the gene matches. Germline V gene data show CDR1 as DFQATT and CDR2 as SNEGSKA (reference sequence). The CDR3 nucleotides are TGCAGTGCTAGGTGGAGGGGGCGTTTGAGCTCCTATAATTCACCCCTCCACTTT. Protein product: CSARWRGRLSSYNSPLHF.

This chain connects TRBV3-1 to TRBJ2-5; the D gene is possibly TRBD1 (6 bases). V lost 5 bases and J 7 bases, leaving 11 bases between the germline ends. CDR1 LGHDT and CDR2 YNNKEL come from the germline V gene (reference sequence). This CDR3 region has 12 residues. The CDR3 sequence: CASSLGGRTQYF. Here the CDR3 DNA reads TGTGCCAGCAGCTTAGGGGGAAGGACCCAGTACTTC.

This clonotype showed up many times. The chain employs TRBV9 and TRBJ2-1, with a possible D match to TRBD2 (7 bases). V was shortened by 3 bases and J by 6 bases, with 16 bases between the two germline ends. The length of the CDR3 is 15 residues. CDR1 is SGDLS and CDR2 is YYNGEE in the germline V gene. CDR3 loop: CASSDLGGPFNEQFF. CDR3 coding DNA: TGTGCCAGCAGCGATCTGGGGGGGCCTTTCAATGAGCAGTTCTTC.

This clonotype was recorded many times. V and J are TRBV4-1 and TRBJ2-6, with 8 positions matching TRBD2. This CDR3 is built from 19 residues. The ends lost 0 bases at V and 1 base at J; junction bases unmatched: 8. The germline CDR1 and CDR2 sequences are MGHRA and YSYEKL. The CDR3 spells CASSQERLERGSGANVLTF. In DNA form, the CDR3 reads TGCGCCAGCAGCCAAGAACGGCTCGAGCGGGGGTCTGGGGCCAACGTCCTGACTTTC.

This chain links TRBV14 with TRBJ2-1; D is perhaps TRBD2 (6 bases). The germline V and J ends were trimmed by 0 bases and 10 bases, with 13 bases remaining between them. Germline values: CDR1 SGHDN, CDR2 FVKESK. The CDR3 spans 14 residues. This CDR3 is CASSQEGGVTEQFF. The CDR3, as DNA: TGTGCCAGCAGCCAAGAGGGAGGAGTTACGGAGCAGTTCTTC.

This clonotype was found a few times. V gene TRBV5-1 combines with J gene TRBJ2-1, with 9 bases identical to TRBD2. Trimming took 0 bases from V and 9 from J; bases not matched to a gene: 13. The germline gives CDR1 SGHRS, CDR2 YFSETQ. The CDR3 totals 17 residues. The CDR3, as DNA: TGCGCCAGCAGCTTGGAGCCGCGGGGGGGCCCTGGGTCTGAGCAGTTCTTC. It is translated as CASSLEPRGGPGSEQFF.

In this sample, this clonotype turned up many times. The V gene is TRBV29-1, the J gene TRBJ2-1, with 8 bases identical to TRBD2. Per the germline V gene, CDR1 is SQVTM and CDR2 is ANQGSEA. J gave up 2 bases and V 1 base, and 13 bases lay outside the gene matches. This CDR3 is 18 amino acids long. The CDR3 region has the DNA TGCAGCGTTGAAGGTGGGATAGCGGGAAAGGTCGCCTACAATGAGCAGTTCTTC. Translation gives CSVEGGIAGKVAYNEQFF.

This clonotype was detected ten times or more. V is TRBV5-1 and J is TRBJ2-3; TRBD2 might be the D (5 bases). Trimming pared 0 bases from V and 2 bases from J, leaving 10 bases between. The CDR3 contains 15 residues. CDR1 and CDR2 from the germline V gene are SGHRS and YFSETQ. The CDR3 bases are TGCGCCAGCAGCTTGGAACGGGGAGTCACAGATACGCAGTATTTT. Its translation: CASSLERGVTDTQYF.